These 5 T cell receptor beta chains came from one sample sequenced in a study of neurological immune-mediated disorders. TCRdb independently ran MiXCR on the 5' RACE reads; one entry per CDR3 protein. The table records roughly 120,000 distinct CDR3 sequences, approximately 3.2% of them present only once. The source material was PBMCs. These receptors all stem from a woman aged 25-40 years with multiple sclerosis.

This clonotype was counted many times. The rearrangement links TRBV5-1 to TRBJ2-7; 7 bases agree with TRBD1. From germline, CDR1 is SGHRS and CDR2 YFSETQ. J was trimmed by 1 base and V by 4 bases; bases with no gene match: 5. The length of the CDR3 is 14 residues. CDR3 bases: TGCGCCAGCAGCCAAAACAGGGGTTCCTACGAGCAGTACTTC. Its protein product is CASSQNRGSYEQYF. The complete variable domain, with remaining parts taken from reference TRBV5-1 and TRBJ2-7, reads KAGVTQTPRYLIKTRGQQVTLSCSPISGHRSVSWYQQTPGQGLQFLFEYFSETQRNKGNFPGRFSGRQFSNSRSEMNVSTLELGDSALYLCASSQNRGSYEQYFGPGTRLTVT.

This clonotype was counted many times. The chain recombines TRBV5-1 with TRBJ2-3; either TRBD1 or TRBD2 may supply D (5 bases each). Between the trimmed V and J ends, which lost 4 bases and 9 bases, there was a span of 18 bases. The CDR3 is made up of 14 amino acids. CDR1 is SGHRS, CDR2 YFSETQ, per germline. The CDR3 here is CASSQIGTGRTQYF. CDR3 bases: TGCGCCAGCAGCCAGATAGGTACGGGGCGGACGCAGTATTTT. The full variable domain, rest sourced from reference TRBV5-1 and TRBJ2-3, is KAGVTQTPRYLIKTRGQQVTLSCSPISGHRSVSWYQQTPGQGLQFLFEYFSETQRNKGNFPGRFSGRQFSNSRSEMNVSTLELGDSALYLCASSQIGTGRTQYFGPGTRLTVL.

This clonotype was found many times. The V call is TRBV7-2, the J call TRBJ2-1; D uncertain. The V end was cut by 4 bases, the J end by 4 bases, with 14 bases between. The CDR3 spans 15 residues. The germline V gene encodes CDR1 SGHTA and CDR2 FQGNSA. The CDR3 nucleotides read TGTGCCAGCAGCTCTTACGACTTGGGTTACAATGAGCAGTTCTTC. Translation: CASSSYDLGYNEQFF. The whole variable domain, filled in from reference TRBV7-2 and TRBJ2-1, reads GAGVSQSPSNKVTEKGKDVELRCDPISGHTALYWYRQSLGQGLEFLIYFQGNSAPDKSGLPSDRFSAERTGGSVSTLTIQRTQQEDSAVYLCASSSYDLGYNEQFFGPGTRLTVL.

At least ten counts were recorded for this clonotype. This rearrangement joins TRBV7-9 to TRBJ2-3; 9 nucleotides line up with TRBD2. V lost 5 bases to trimming and J lost 2 bases; unmatched junction nucleotides: 8. The CDR3 covers 16 residues. Germline loops: CDR1 SEHNR, CDR2 FQNEAQ (reference sequence). CDR3 nucleotides: TGTGCCAGCAGCGATCCGCGGGGGGGATCCACAGATACGCAGTATTTT. It encodes CASSDPRGGSTDTQYF.

This clonotype has a count of ten or more. The chain uses TRBV29-1 and TRBJ1-1, with D possibly matching TRBD1 (5 bases). Germline V gene sequence: CDR1 SQVTM, CDR2 ANQGSEA. The CDR3 consists of 13 residues. Deletions cut 6 bases from V and 1 base from J, with 12 bases between. The CDR3 DNA reads TGCAGCGTCTCTCGACAGCGGAACACTGAAGCTTTCTTT. Translation: CSVSRQRNTEAFF.